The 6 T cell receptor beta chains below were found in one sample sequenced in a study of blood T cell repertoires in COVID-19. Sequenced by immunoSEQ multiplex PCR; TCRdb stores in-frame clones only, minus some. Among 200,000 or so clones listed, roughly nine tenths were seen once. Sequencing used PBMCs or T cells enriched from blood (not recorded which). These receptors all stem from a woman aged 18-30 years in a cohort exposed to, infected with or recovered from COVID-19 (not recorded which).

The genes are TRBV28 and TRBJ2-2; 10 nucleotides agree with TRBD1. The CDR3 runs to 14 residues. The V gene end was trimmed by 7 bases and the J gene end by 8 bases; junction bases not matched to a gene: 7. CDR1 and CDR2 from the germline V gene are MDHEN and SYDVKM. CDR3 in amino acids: CASIRDRGLGELFF. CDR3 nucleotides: TGTGCCAGCATCCGGGACAGGGGTCTGGGGGAGCTGTTTTTT.

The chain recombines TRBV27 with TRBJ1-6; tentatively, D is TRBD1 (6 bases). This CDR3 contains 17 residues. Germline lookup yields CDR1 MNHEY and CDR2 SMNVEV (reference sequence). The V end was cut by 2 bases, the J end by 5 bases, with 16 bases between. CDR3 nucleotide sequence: TGTGCCAGCAGTTTAGGATACAGGGATCTTGATAATTCACCCCTCCACTTT. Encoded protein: CASSLGYRDLDNSPLHF.

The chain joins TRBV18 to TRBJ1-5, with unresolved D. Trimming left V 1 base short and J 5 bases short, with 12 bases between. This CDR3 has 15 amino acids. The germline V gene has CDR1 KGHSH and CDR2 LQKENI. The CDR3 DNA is TGTGCCAGCTCACCACAGTCGGAGGCTCATCAGCCCCAGCATTTT. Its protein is CASSPQSEAHQPQHF.

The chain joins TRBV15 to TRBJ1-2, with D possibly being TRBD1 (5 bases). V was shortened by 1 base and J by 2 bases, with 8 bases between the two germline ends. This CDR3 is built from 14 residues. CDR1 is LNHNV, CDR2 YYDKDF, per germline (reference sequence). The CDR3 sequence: CATSRGTQNYGYTF. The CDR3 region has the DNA TGTGCCACCAGCAGAGGGACACAAAACTATGGCTACACCTTC.

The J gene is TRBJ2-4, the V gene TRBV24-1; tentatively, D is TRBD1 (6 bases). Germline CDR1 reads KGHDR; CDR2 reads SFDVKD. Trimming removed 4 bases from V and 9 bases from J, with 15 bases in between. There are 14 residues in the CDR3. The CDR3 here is CATSEGGRAGIQYF. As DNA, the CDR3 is TGTGCCACCAGTGAAGGGGGAAGGGCAGGCATTCAGTACTTC.

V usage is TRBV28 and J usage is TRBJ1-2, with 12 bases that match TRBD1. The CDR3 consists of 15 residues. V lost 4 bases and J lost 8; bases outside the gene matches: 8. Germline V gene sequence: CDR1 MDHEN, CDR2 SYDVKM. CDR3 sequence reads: CASSSHQGTGGGYTF. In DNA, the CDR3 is TGTGCCAGCAGTTCCCATCAGGGGACAGGGGGCGGCTACACCTTC.